The 25 T cell receptor beta chains in this list originate from one sample, sequenced in a study of PD-1 blockade in classical Hodgkin lymphoma. After autologous stem cell transplantation all patients relapsed, and prior brentuximab vedotin exposure differed between cohorts. Using immunoSEQ multiplex PCR, the repertoire was profiled, and TCRdb retains in-frame clones only, with some absent. This table holds just under 100,000 clones, roughly 84% found once. The sample consisted of peripheral blood mononuclear cells (PBMCs), taken at baseline. These receptors all stem from a human donor with classical Hodgkin lymphoma.

This clone appeared a few times. The chain is built from TRBV7-9 and TRBJ2-7; TRBD2 matches at 8 bases. The CDR3 is 16 residues long. J was trimmed by 3 bases and V by 8 bases; bases with no gene match: 15. CDR1 and CDR2 from the germline V gene are SEHNR and FQNEAQ (reference sequence). CDR3 region: CASWGGVAGKFYEQYF. The CDR3 coding sequence is TGTGCCAGCTGGGGCGGGGTAGCGGGAAAGTTCTACGAGCAGTACTTC.

The chain combines TRBV10-3 with TRBJ2-2; 8 bases match TRBD2. The V segment lost 6 bases and the J segment 6 bases; nucleotides outside the gene matches: 3. Germline CDR1 ENHRY, CDR2 SYGVKD. This CDR3 comprises 13 residues. This CDR3 reads CAIRGLGAGELFF. CDR3 DNA: TGTGCCATCAGGGGACTAGGTGCCGGGGAGCTGTTTTTT.

The rearrangement links TRBV21-1 to TRBJ2-7; the table names TRBD1, a call not compared with the DNA. TRBV21-1 is a documented pseudogene. This CDR3 comprises 15 residues. The CDR3 coding sequence is TGTGCCAGCATTACACGGGGGACAGTCCCCCCCGAGCAGTACTTC. Translated, it gives CASITRGTVPPEQYF.

The rearrangement joins TRBV13 to TRBJ1-1; TRBD1 is a possible D gene (6 bases). Per the germline V gene, CDR1 is PRHDT and CDR2 is FYEKMQ (reference sequence). V lost 1 base to trimming and J lost 10 bases, with 10 bases between them. The CDR3 sequence is 12 residues long. Written as DNA, the CDR3 is TGTGCCAGCAGCTTAGAGGGCAGGGGAGCTTTCTTT. Protein sequence: CASSLEGRGAFF.

The rearrangement uses TRBV7-9 and TRBJ2-3, with 10 bases lining up with TRBD1. The CDR3 consists of 16 residues. Germline V gene data show CDR1 as SEHNR and CDR2 as FQNEAQ (reference sequence). The ends lost 3 bases at V and 3 bases at J; junction bases unmatched: 6. CDR3 amino acids: CASSFRTGGSTDTQYF. CDR3 bases: TGTGCCAGCAGCTTTCGGACAGGGGGGAGTACAGATACGCAGTATTTT.

The V gene is TRBV7-9, the J gene TRBJ2-3, with 7 bases that match TRBD1. Germline values: CDR1 SEHNR, CDR2 FQNEAQ (reference sequence). This CDR3 comprises 14 residues. The J segment lost 4 bases and the V segment lost 3 bases, leaving 4 bases of the junction unmatched. The DNA of the CDR3 is TGTGCCAGCAGCTTCTTGACAGGGTCAGATACGCAGTATTTT. Protein product: CASSFLTGSDTQYF.

The table lists this clone with a few counts. Different DNA sequences within this sample yield the same CDR3. The CDR3 region is CASSQGAIRTDTQYF. The CDR3 bases are TGTGCCAGCAGCCAGGGGGCGATACGAACAGATACGCAGTATTTT. V usage is TRBV7-2 and J usage is TRBJ2-3; TRBD1 aligns across 8 bases. Germline CDR1 is SGHTA and CDR2 is FQGNSA. J was trimmed by 3 bases and V by 5 bases; bases with no gene match: 7. CDR3 length: 15 amino acids. The complete variable domain, with remaining parts taken from reference TRBV7-2 and TRBJ2-3, reads GAGVSQSPSNKVTEKGKDVELRCDPISGHTALYWYRQSLGQGLEFLIYFQGNSAPDKSGLPSDRFSAERTGGSVSTLTIQRTQQEDSAVYLCASSQGAIRTDTQYFGPGTRLTVL.

The V call is TRBV19, the J call TRBJ2-7; the D is unclear. The CDR3 length is 13 residues. Looked up from germline, CDR1 is LNHDA and CDR2 is SQIVND (reference sequence). The V gene lost 3 bases and the J gene lost 2 bases, with 8 bases spanning the gap. The CDR3 loop reads CASSIGHTYEQYF. The CDR3 nucleotides read TGTGCCAGTAGTATTGGTCATACCTACGAGCAGTACTTC.

This clone was recorded a few times. The rearrangement uses TRBV4-2 and TRBJ1-1; D is unresolved. Germline lookup yields CDR1 LGHNA and CDR2 YNFKEQ. This CDR3 contains 14 residues. V shed 1 base and J shed 8 bases, with 14 bases lying between them. Here the CDR3 reads CASSQGFGRTEAFF. The CDR3 DNA is TGTGCCAGCAGCCAAGGTTTCGGACGGACGGAAGCTTTCTTT.

The chain recombines TRBV7-7 with TRBJ2-5; 9 nucleotides align to TRBD2. The CDR3 covers 13 residues. V gave up 7 bases and J gave up 7 bases; unmatched junction bases: 7. Germline V gene sequence: CDR1 SSHAT, CDR2 FNYEAQ (reference sequence). DNA of the CDR3: TGTGCCAGCAAGGCGGGGGGGGCTGGGACCCAGTACTTC. Amino acid sequence: CASKAGGAGTQYF.

The chain carries TRBV25-1 and TRBJ1-6; no clear D gene. The length of the CDR3 is 13 residues. Trimming cost V 4 bases and J 13 bases, with 14 bases left between them. Looked up from germline, CDR1 is MGHDK and CDR2 is SYGVNS. CDR3 nucleotide sequence: TGTGCCAGCAGTGGGATATCGAGGGCGCCCCTCCACTTT. Residues: CASSGISRAPLHF.

The chain combines TRBV11-3 with TRBJ2-2, with 8 positions matching TRBD2. The germline V gene encodes CDR1 SGHNT and CDR2 YENEEA. V was clipped by 3 bases and J by 3 bases; unmatched bases: 3. This CDR3 has 15 amino acids. The chain's CDR3 is CASSLSGGDTGELFF. The CDR3 nucleotides read TGTGCCAGCAGCTTGTCGGGAGGGGACACCGGGGAGCTGTTTTTT. The entire variable domain, with the rest obtained from reference TRBV11-3 and TRBJ2-2, is as follows: EAGVVQSPRYKIIEKKQPVAFWCNPISGHNTLYWYLQNLGQGPELLIRYENEEAVDDSQLPKDRFSAERLKGVDSTLKIQPAELGDSAVYLCASSLSGGDTGELFFGEGSRLTVL.

The rearrangement links TRBV5-1 to TRBJ2-1; 7 bases are shared with TRBD2. Germline lookup yields CDR1 SGHRS and CDR2 YFSETQ. This CDR3 is built from 15 residues. Germline trimming cut 1 base from V and 6 bases from J; bases unmatched to any gene: 7. This CDR3 reads CASSLWGGTSNEQFF. The CDR3 coding sequence is TGCGCCAGCAGCTTGTGGGGGGGAACGTCCAATGAGCAGTTCTTC. Supplemented by reference TRBV5-1 and TRBJ2-1, the full variable domain reads KAGVTQTPRYLIKTRGQQVTLSCSPISGHRSVSWYQQTPGQGLQFLFEYFSETQRNKGNFPGRFSGRQFSNSRSEMNVSTLELGDSALYLCASSLWGGTSNEQFFGPGTRLTVL.

The genes are TRBV7-2 and TRBJ2-7; D may be TRBD2 (6 bases). This CDR3 has 15 amino acids. Trimming cost V 2 bases and J 2 bases, with 13 bases left between them. The germline V gene has CDR1 SGHTA and CDR2 FQGNSA. CDR3 bases: TGTGCCAGCAGCTTAAATGCGGGAATGCCCTACGAGCAGTACTTC. It translates to CASSLNAGMPYEQYF.

In the case of this clone: Distinct nucleotide sequences in the sample also encode this CDR3. V and J are TRBV2 and TRBJ1-4; D unresolved. The CDR3 consists of 13 residues. The germline V gene encodes CDR1 SNHLY and CDR2 FYNNEI. V shed 8 bases and J shed 4 bases, with 11 bases lying between them. CDR3 sequence reads: CASRRQSNEKLFF. CDR3 DNA sequence: TGTGCCAGCCGGAGGCAGAGTAATGAAAAACTGTTTTTT.

The chain couples TRBV27 to TRBJ1-1; D not certain. The CDR3 has 11 amino acids. V gave up 6 bases and J gave up 7 bases, with 9 bases separating them. Germline assignment: CDR1 MNHEY and CDR2 SMNVEV (reference sequence). CDR3 sequence reads: CASRTRFEAFF. CDR3 nucleotides: TGTGCCAGCAGGACCCGATTTGAAGCTTTCTTT.

The rearrangement uses TRBV19 and TRBJ2-7, with D possibly being TRBD2 (5 bases). Germline V gene data show CDR1 as LNHDA and CDR2 as SQIVND (reference sequence). V was pared by 1 base and J by 1 base, with 20 bases between. This CDR3 is built from 18 residues. CDR3 bases: TGTGCCAGTAGTATAGCCCCCTTCCGAGCGGCGCCATCCTACGAGCAGTACTTC. Translation: CASSIAPFRAAPSYEQYF.

The genes are TRBV5-1 and TRBJ2-5; 8 nucleotides align to TRBD2. Germline V gives CDR1 SGHRS, CDR2 YFSETQ. The CDR3 has 14 residues. J was trimmed by 1 base and V by 2 bases; bases with no gene match: 1. The CDR3, as DNA: TGCGCCAGCAGCTTTAGCGGGATCCAAGAGACCCAGTACTTC. Translated: CASSFSGIQETQYF.

V is TRBV7-9 and J is TRBJ2-3; 10 bases are shared with TRBD2. The CDR3 loop spans 16 amino acids. Germline CDR1 SEHNR, CDR2 FQNEAQ (reference sequence). V was pared by 5 bases and J by 4 bases, with 9 bases of the junction left unmatched. DNA for the CDR3: TGTGCCAGCAGCCCAAGGGGACTAGCGTTTGCAGATACGCAGTATTTT. This translates into CASSPRGLAFADTQYF.

This clone was picked up a small number of times. The V gene is TRBV19, the J gene TRBJ1-5; no clear D. CDR1 and CDR2 from the germline V gene are LNHDA and SQIVND (reference sequence). V was trimmed by 0 bases and J by 6 bases, leaving 6 bases between them. The CDR3 contains 13 residues. CDR3 DNA sequence: TGTGCCAGTAGTATAGACAGTATTCAGCCCCAGCATTTT. Translation gives CASSIDSIQPQHF.

This chain links TRBV7-2 with TRBJ2-5; D assignment may be TRBD1 or TRBD2 (5 bases each). In germline, CDR1 is SGHTA, CDR2 FQGNSA. The length of the CDR3 is 15 residues. V was pared by 5 bases and J by 4 bases, with 17 bases between. CDR3 sequence (DNA): TGTGCCAGCAGCCACGGGGTAGGGACCGTAGAGACCCAGTACTTC. Protein: CASSHGVGTVETQYF.

This chain links TRBV6-6 with TRBJ1-1, with 8 bases lining up with TRBD1. This CDR3 has 15 amino acids. Looked up from germline, CDR1 is MNHNY and CDR2 is SVGAGI (reference sequence). V shed 6 bases and J 4 bases; nucleotides not matched to a gene: 10. CDR3 bases: TGTGCCAGCAGGCGACAGGGGATGGGGAGCACTGAAGCTTTCTTT. Translating it yields CASRRQGMGSTEAFF.

This sequence joins TRBV11-2 and TRBJ2-3; TRBD2 agrees at 8 bases. Germline V gene sequence: CDR1 SGHAT, CDR2 FQNNGV. Trimming cost V 6 bases and J 4 bases; bases outside gene matches: 6. This CDR3 comprises 14 residues. As DNA, the CDR3 is TGTGCCAGCAGACGTAGCGGGACGGCAGATACGCAGTATTTT. Its translation is CASRRSGTADTQYF.

The count of this clone is one. This chain joins TRBV30 and TRBJ2-2; D gene unclear. Germline V gene sequence: CDR1 GTSNPN, CDR2 SVGIG (reference sequence). The CDR3 has 13 amino acids. V gave up 4 bases and J gave up 5 bases, with 11 bases separating them. Written as DNA, the CDR3 is TGTGCCTGGACGTCCGGGCGGACCGGGGAGCTGTTTTTT. This codes for CAWTSGRTGELFF.

The V call is TRBV14, the J call TRBJ2-1; TRBD2 agrees at 8 bases. V was clipped by 3 bases and J by 6 bases; unmatched bases: 10. CDR3 length: 16 residues. From germline, CDR1 is SGHDN and CDR2 FVKESK. CDR3 sequence: CASSHRGLASPNEQFF. In DNA, the CDR3 is TGTGCCAGCAGCCATCGTGGACTAGCATCCCCCAATGAGCAGTTCTTC. Full variable domain (missing parts from reference TRBV14 and TRBJ2-1): EAGVTQFPSHSVIEKGQTVTLRCDPISGHDNLYWYRRVMGKEIKFLLHFVKESKQDESGMPNNRFLAERTGGTYSTLKVQPAELEDSGVYFCASSHRGLASPNEQFFGPGTRLTVL.